This T cell receptor (beta chain) was identified during a study of CD8 T cells in Susac syndrome (dated by TCRdb to the late 2010s). About the study as a whole: Whether CD8+ T cell activation and differentiation in Susac syndrome was antigen driven was tested using repertoire sequencing. CD8+ T cell repertoire clonality was compared between about a dozen healthy donors, some 14 Susac syndrome patients and 15 multiple sclerosis patients.

The CDR3 measures 16 amino acids from cysteine to phenylalanine. Only CDR3 DNA remains: 48 bases, in frame from the first base. V is pared back by 7 bases and J by 4 bases, with 21 bases lying between the germline termini. RNA was extracted using the RNeasy kit, and about 0.45 to 1 ug of the RNA was reverse transcribed with random hexamers. TCR beta CDR3 regions were amplified with the immunoSEQ multiplex PCR assay covering 54 Vbeta and 13 Jbeta segments. PCR amplification bias was corrected using a synthetic template baseline for primer optimization and computational correction. In the paper's pipeline: Reads were annotated to V, D and J genes according to IMGT and were analyzed with immunoSEQ Analyzer, with only productive sequences retained. To calculate clonality, Shannon entropy was normalized by log2 of the number of productive unique sequences and then subtracted from one. For each patient and control, public and private clones were evaluated within the 100 most prevalent clones. A clone was defined as Susac-specific if it was absent from the healthy and MS cohorts, from 950 to 1,300 published viral clones and from other ImmuneACCESS disease sequences. The public sequencing data were trimmed at Q25 with fastp and processed into clonotypes with MiXCR by TCRdb, which kept only in-frame beta chains. Entries that share a CDR3 protein sequence are merged under the most common genes and DNA. TCRdb, not the original authors, processed these V and J calls. The sample profile shows tens of thousands of distinct CDR3 sequences; around 94% of them were found once. The top ten clones comprise roughly 0.28% of the sample.

Peripheral blood CD8+ and CD4+ T cells from healthy donors, Susac syndrome patients and multiple sclerosis patients were profiled using high-throughput TCR beta sequencing. The healthy donors served as controls matched for age and sex. Bulk CD8+ and CD4+ T cells were purified by magnetic negative isolation, while CD8+ TEMRA cells were enriched using FACS. Blood was drawn into EDTA tubes, processed within 24 hours, and PBMCs were isolated by density gradient centrifugation. PBMCs intended for TCR sequencing were frozen in liquid nitrogen and were later thawed in a 37 degrees C water bath. The sorted or isolated CD4+, CD8+ and CD8+ TEMRA cells reached a purity of at least 90%. Study-wide conclusions, independent of this receptor: The number of individuals in the TCR sequencing and HLA analysis was acknowledged as relatively small.

Comments on this clonotype: Its cognate antigen has yet to be identified. No much larger clonotype is one base removed from it; base qualities were not supplied.

The receptor's source is a human donor in good health. The chain couples TRBV12-3 or TRBV12-4 to TRBJ2-3; matching of 7 bases hints at TRBD2 as the D gene. Material: CD8+ T cells from PBMCs. The DNA is TGTGCCAGCAACCCTTATACGGGGGGCCGGCCAGATACGCAGTATTTT. Translated, this is CASNPYTGGRPDTQYF.